One and the same sample provided the 8 T cell receptor beta chains below, sequenced in a study of blood T cell repertoires in COVID-19. The assay was immunoSEQ multiplex PCR, and TCRdb's table has in-frame clones only and misses some. The table records roughly 77,000 clones, approximately 80% of them present only once. Sequencing was done on a sample of peripheral blood. The receptors were gathered from a woman aged 70 to 79 with acute or convalescent COVID-19.

The J gene is TRBJ1-1, the V gene TRBV11-3; tentative D call: TRBD1 (5 bases). The V gene's germline CDR1 is SGHNT and CDR2 YENEEA. Trimming removed 1 base at V and 2 bases at J, with 14 bases between. The length of the CDR3 is 16 residues. CDR3 region: CASSLVGRVGNTEAFF. In DNA form, the CDR3 reads TGTGCCAGCAGCTTAGTGGGCAGGGTGGGAAACACTGAAGCTTTCTTT. The full variable domain, with the rest looked up from reference TRBV11-3 and TRBJ1-1, is EAGVVQSPRYKIIEKKQPVAFWCNPISGHNTLYWYLQNLGQGPELLIRYENEEAVDDSQLPKDRFSAERLKGVDSTLKIQPAELGDSAVYLCASSLVGRVGNTEAFFGQGTRLTVV.

The J gene is TRBJ1-3, the V gene TRBV7-8; D may be TRBD1 (6 bases). V was pared by 3 bases and J by 4 bases, with 22 bases between. Germline V gene sequence: CDR1 SGHVS, CDR2 FQNEAQ. This CDR3 is 18 amino acids long. CDR3 bases: TGTGCCAGCAGCTTGAGGGCACTACAGGGAGTGGGGGGAAACACCATATATTTT. Translated, it gives CASSLRALQGVGGNTIYF.

The chain links TRBV2 to TRBJ2-1; TRBD2 aligns across 7 bases. The CDR3 loop spans 16 amino acids. Germline V gene lookup returns CDR1 SNHLY and CDR2 FYNNEI. V shed 5 bases and J 5 bases; nucleotides not matched to a gene: 12. This CDR3 is CASSYRTRTGDNEQFF. CDR3 DNA: TGTGCCAGCAGTTATCGGACTAGGACCGGTGACAATGAGCAGTTCTTC.

J is TRBJ1-1 and V is TRBV6-5, with TRBD1 matching 7 bases. The J segment lost 2 bases and the V segment lost 0 bases, leaving 3 bases of the junction unmatched. Per the germline V gene, CDR1 is MNHEY and CDR2 is SVGAGI. The CDR3 contains 15 residues. The CDR3 is CASSYSGQANTEAFF. CDR3 coding DNA: TGTGCCAGCAGTTACTCCGGACAGGCTAACACTGAAGCTTTCTTT.

V gene TRBV27 combines with J gene TRBJ2-1; weak D call: TRBD2 (6 bases). Germline V lookup: CDR1 MNHEY, CDR2 SMNVEV (reference sequence). This CDR3 is built from 13 residues. V was trimmed by 7 bases and J by 7 bases, leaving 14 bases between them. CDR3 amino acids: CASTTGLSNEQFF. Here the CDR3 DNA reads TGTGCCAGCACCACGGGACTCTCAAATGAGCAGTTCTTC.

This clone was found once. The rearrangement links TRBV5-1 to TRBJ1-4; 7 nucleotides line up with TRBD1. The CDR3 contains 16 residues. CDR1 and CDR2 (germline): SGHRS, YFSETQ. V was pared by 0 bases and J by 5 bases, with 7 bases of the junction left unmatched. The CDR3 DNA sequence: TGCGCCAGCAGCTTGGATCGGGGGACAGCAAATGAAAAACTGTTTTTT. It translates to CASSLDRGTANEKLFF.

This clone has a single count. The rearrangement links TRBV27 to TRBJ1-2; D remains unclear. This CDR3 comprises 12 residues. Germline V gives CDR1 MNHEY, CDR2 SMNVEV (reference sequence). CDR3 loop: CATMEAGYGYTF. The CDR3 DNA sequence: TGTGCTACGATGGAGGCAGGCTATGGCTACACCTTC.

The rearrangement links TRBV19 to TRBJ2-1; 8 positions match TRBD2. The J segment lost 7 bases and the V segment lost 2 bases, leaving 7 bases of the junction unmatched. In germline, CDR1 is LNHDA, CDR2 SQIVND (reference sequence). CDR3 length equals 15 residues. The CDR3 here is CASSIISGGDNEQFF. The CDR3 DNA follows: TGTGCCAGTAGTATAATCTCGGGGGGGGATAATGAGCAGTTCTTC.